The 27 T cell receptor beta chains in this list originate from one sample, sequenced in a study of human T cells and chemical hapten exposure. Time point reported: pre-sensitization, week 0. This sample's treatment: therapeutic diphenylcyclopropenone sensitization with weekly scalp DPC. TCRdb reprocessed the RACE reads with MiXCR, giving one entry per CDR3 protein. This sample has 65,000 to 90,000 distinct CDR3 sequences, with 14% found just once. This specimen was whole blood, taken in connection with sensitization to the hapten diphenylcyclopropenone (DPC). The origin of the receptors is a woman in her 50s with alopecia areata. Some clones in this sample may be carry-over from other donors' samples.

This clonotype was seen a few times. V and J are TRBV27 and TRBJ1-3, with D maybe TRBD1 (5 bases). CDR3 length equals 15 residues. Germline V gene data show CDR1 as MNHEY and CDR2 as SMNVEV (reference sequence). Trimming took off 10 bases at V and 0 bases at J, with 16 bases between the two ends. In nucleotides, the CDR3 is TGTGCCAACCATAAGGGGAAGAACTCTGGAAACACCATATATTTT. Encoded protein: CANHKGKNSGNTIYF.

This clonotype was seen many times. This chain uses TRBV20-1 with TRBJ2-2; possibly TRBD1 or TRBD2 for D (5 bases each). CDR1 is DFQATT and CDR2 is SNEGSKA in the germline V gene (reference sequence). The CDR3 consists of 12 residues. V was shortened by 5 bases and J by 4 bases, with 8 bases between the two germline ends. The CDR3 here is CSAGTGTGELFF. The CDR3 DNA is TGCAGTGCTGGGACGGGCACCGGGGAGCTGTTTTTT.

In this sample, this clonotype turned up many times. This rearrangement joins TRBV18 to TRBJ1-1, with D unresolved. The ends were cut back, 4 bases at V and 1 base at J, with 13 bases in the middle. Per germline, CDR1 KGHSH and CDR2 LQKENI. The CDR3 totals 15 residues. The CDR3 sequence is CASSLSINQNTEAFF. The DNA of the CDR3 is TGTGCCAGCTCACTCTCGATTAACCAGAACACTGAAGCTTTCTTT.

This clonotype has just a few counts. V is TRBV7-8 and J is TRBJ2-1; no clear D gene. CDR1 is SGHVS and CDR2 is FQNEAQ in the germline V gene. V was pared by 3 bases and J by 8 bases, with 14 bases between. This CDR3 has 14 residues. CDR3 loop: CASSFPSPGDEQFF. The DNA of the CDR3 is TGTGCCAGCAGCTTTCCCTCACCGGGCGATGAGCAGTTCTTC.

A few counts support this clonotype. The V gene is TRBV7-2, the J gene TRBJ2-7; D gene unclear. Germline values: CDR1 SGHTA, CDR2 FQGNSA. With 4 bases removed from V and 2 bases from J, the gap between germline ends came to 12 bases. This CDR3 has 14 amino acids. The CDR3: CASSSIRRPYEQYF. CDR3 in DNA: TGTGCCAGCAGCTCAATTAGAAGACCCTACGAGCAGTACTTC.

This clonotype showed up many times. The V and J genes are TRBV27 and TRBJ1-1, with 9 bases identical to TRBD1. V shed 6 bases and J 11 bases; nucleotides not matched to a gene: 16. From germline, CDR1 is MNHEY and CDR2 SMNVEV (reference sequence). CDR3 length: 15 amino acids. Here the CDR3 DNA reads TGTGCCAGCAGCCGGGATACAGGGGGCTACGGTGGGGCTTTCTTT. Residues: CASSRDTGGYGGAFF.

This clonotype was detected many times. Here the CDR3 DNA reads TGCAGCGTCATAGCCCCTAGCGGGAGACACGGCAATGAGCAGTTCTTC. This gives the protein CSVIAPSGRHGNEQFF. V is TRBV29-1 and J is TRBJ2-1; 10 bases map to TRBD2. CDR3 length: 16 residues. V was pared by 6 bases and J by 6 bases, with 14 bases of the junction left unmatched. CDR1 SQVTM and CDR2 ANQGSEA come from the germline V gene.

This clonotype has a handful of counts. The chain is built from TRBV27 and TRBJ1-5; no clear D gene. V lost 2 bases and J 4 bases, leaving 9 bases between the germline ends. The V gene's germline CDR1 is MNHEY and CDR2 SMNVEV (reference sequence). The CDR3 totals 14 residues. The chain's CDR3 is CASSLGRGNQPQHF. The CDR3 region has the DNA TGTGCCAGCAGTTTAGGCCGGGGAAATCAGCCCCAGCATTTT.

This clonotype showed up just a few times. V gene TRBV6-6 combines with J gene TRBJ1-2; no reliable D call. This CDR3 contains 16 residues. CDR1 and CDR2 from the germline V gene are MNHNY and SVGAGI (reference sequence). Trimming cost V 0 bases and J 3 bases, with 14 bases left between them. This CDR3 is CASSYSPPVSDYGYTF. The CDR3 DNA is TGTGCCAGCAGTTACTCACCGCCGGTGAGTGACTATGGCTACACCTTC.

The chain joins TRBV12-5 to TRBJ2-3; TRBD1 might be the D (5 bases). Germline CDR1 and CDR2: LGHNT and FRNRAP. This CDR3 is built from 15 residues. Trimming left V 6 bases short and J 5 bases short, with 18 bases between. CDR3 in DNA: TGTGCTAGTGGCCCAGGACACAGGTCAGGAGATACGCAGTATTTT. This sequence encodes CASGPGHRSGDTQYF.

This chain connects TRBV6-5 to TRBJ2-5; 8 nucleotides align to TRBD1. Per germline, CDR1 MNHEY and CDR2 SVGAGI. The trim removed 6 bases at V and 7 bases at J, leaving 7 bases unmatched. CDR3 length: 13 amino acids. The CDR3 spells CASRTLQGGTQYF. CDR3 nucleotide sequence: TGTGCCAGCAGAACGCTACAGGGGGGGACCCAGTACTTC.

This clonotype was counted a few times. V gene TRBV20-1 combines with J gene TRBJ1-3, with a weak D call TRBD1 (6 bases). Trimming stripped 1 base from V and 8 bases from J, with 24 bases between. The V gene's germline CDR1 is DFQATT and CDR2 SNEGSKA (reference sequence). The CDR3 extends over 17 amino acids. This chain's CDR3 is CSARAPGGVGGSYTIYF. The CDR3 DNA reads as TGCAGTGCTAGAGCCCCCGGTGGTGTGGGGGGCAGTTACACCATATATTTT.

The CDR3 loop is CAISDWDREGSYEQYF. Written as DNA, the CDR3 is TGTGCCATCAGTGATTGGGATCGGGAGGGCTCCTACGAGCAGTACTTC. The chain uses TRBV10-3 and TRBJ2-7, with 8 bases aligning to TRBD2. CDR1 is ENHRY and CDR2 is SYGVKD in the germline V gene. This CDR3 is 16 amino acids long. The junction had 7 bases not matched to a gene; V was cut back by 3 bases and J by 0 bases.

Ten or more counts support this clonotype. The chain carries TRBV24-1 and TRBJ2-3, with 14 bases that match TRBD2. The V and J ends lost 4 bases and 2 bases, in that order; junction bases with no gene match: 4. CDR3 length: 17 amino acids. Germline values: CDR1 KGHDR, CDR2 SFDVKD. The CDR3 is CATSEGTSGRTTDTQYF. CDR3 DNA: TGTGCCACCAGTGAGGGGACTAGCGGGAGAACCACAGATACGCAGTATTTT.

The V call is TRBV20-1, the J call TRBJ1-1; maybe TRBD1 (5 bases). V lost 3 bases and J lost 5, with 13 bases in between. This CDR3 is built from 13 residues. The V gene's germline CDR1 is DFQATT and CDR2 SNEGSKA (reference sequence). The CDR3 bases are TGCAGTGCTAGTCTGGGACTAGGAACTGAAGCTTTCTTT. Protein sequence: CSASLGLGTEAFF.

This chain links TRBV7-2 with TRBJ2-3; the match to TRBD2 covers 8 bases. With V trimmed by 6 bases and J by 2 bases, 7 bases remained unmatched. This CDR3 spans 15 amino acids. Germline V CDR1 and CDR2: SGHTA, FQGNSA. The DNA of the CDR3 is TGTGCCAGCAGAACTAGCGGAATCAACACAGATACGCAGTATTTT. Its protein product is CASRTSGINTDTQYF.

The table lists this clonotype with a few counts. The J gene is TRBJ2-1, the V gene TRBV5-6; D is unclear. CDR3 length equals 10 residues. The V gene's germline CDR1 is SGHDT and CDR2 YYEEEE. Trimming pared 4 bases from V and 10 bases from J, leaving 6 bases between. The CDR3 loop is CASSKEEQFF. The CDR3 bases are TGTGCCAGCAGCAAAGAGGAGCAGTTCTTC.

This clonotype was picked up a small number of times. The chain is built from TRBV5-1 and TRBJ2-5, with 7 bases identical to TRBD1. J lost 5 bases, V lost 2 bases, and 9 bases had no gene match. CDR1 and CDR2 from the germline V gene are SGHRS and YFSETQ. CDR3 length: 15 residues. The CDR3 DNA follows: TGCGCCAGCAGCTTCTTGGGACAGCTGGAGGAGACCCAGTACTTC. This codes for CASSFLGQLEETQYF. Looking up the rest from reference TRBV5-1 and TRBJ2-5 gives the full variable domain: KAGVTQTPRYLIKTRGQQVTLSCSPISGHRSVSWYQQTPGQGLQFLFEYFSETQRNKGNFPGRFSGRQFSNSRSEMNVSTLELGDSALYLCASSFLGQLEETQYFGPGTRLLVL.

This clonotype appeared a few times. The chain links TRBV20-1 to TRBJ2-5; D may be TRBD2 (6 bases). Trimming left V 0 bases short and J 2 bases short, with 13 bases between. The CDR3 is 15 residues long. Germline V lookup: CDR1 DFQATT, CDR2 SNEGSKA (reference sequence). This CDR3 reads CSARDIGRKQETQYF. CDR3 DNA: TGCAGTGCTAGAGATATTGGGAGGAAACAAGAGACCCAGTACTTC.

This chain joins TRBV10-3 and TRBJ2-7; 10 bases match TRBD2. V was clipped by 7 bases and J by 5 bases; unmatched bases: 5. This CDR3 is built from 13 residues. Germline assignment: CDR1 ENHRY and CDR2 SYGVKD. CDR3 nucleotides: TGTGCCATCACACCTCTAGCGGGAGACGAGCAGTACTTC. This gives the protein CAITPLAGDEQYF.

V and J are TRBV10-2 and TRBJ2-1, with 9 bases aligning to TRBD2. The ends lost 6 bases at V and 9 bases at J; junction bases unmatched: 15. CDR3 size: 16 residues. Germline V CDR1 and CDR2: WSHSY, SAAADI. Here the CDR3 reads CASSGRLAGVIIEQFF. The CDR3 region has the DNA TGCGCCAGCAGCGGACGATTAGCGGGAGTAATTATTGAGCAGTTCTTC.

The V gene is TRBV6-1, the J gene TRBJ2-3; D gene unclear. V dropped 7 bases and J dropped 2 bases, with 7 bases sitting between them. CDR1 is MNHNS, CDR2 SASEGT, per germline. This CDR3 is 12 amino acids long. CDR3 sequence (DNA): TGTGCCAGCACCAGCAACACAGATACGCAGTATTTT. Protein: CASTSNTDTQYF.

This clonotype has more than one count but fewer than ten. The CDR3: CAWTSRTGRDEQYF. CDR3 nucleotides: TGTGCCTGGACGAGCCGGACAGGGCGCGACGAGCAGTACTTC. The chain couples TRBV30 to TRBJ2-7; TRBD1 matches at 8 bases. V lost 4 bases to trimming and J lost 5 bases; unmatched junction nucleotides: 10. The V gene's germline CDR1 is GTSNPN and CDR2 SVGIG (reference sequence). The CDR3 runs 14 residues.

The rearrangement uses TRBV7-2 and TRBJ2-3; D remains unclear. The ends were cut back, 4 bases at V and 1 base at J, with 9 bases in the middle. The germline V gene has CDR1 SGHTA and CDR2 FQGNSA. There are 14 residues in the CDR3. This CDR3 is CASSSTWGTDTQYF. DNA for the CDR3: TGTGCCAGCAGCTCCACCTGGGGCACAGATACGCAGTATTTT. The whole variable domain, remainder taken from reference TRBV7-2 and TRBJ2-3, is GAGVSQSPSNKVTEKGKDVELRCDPISGHTALYWYRQSLGQGLEFLIYFQGNSAPDKSGLPSDRFSAERTGGSVSTLTIQRTQQEDSAVYLCASSSTWGTDTQYFGPGTRLTVL.

The chain recombines TRBV6-5 with TRBJ1-1; D not certain. Trimming cost V 6 bases and J 0 bases, with 8 bases left between them. The CDR3 has 13 amino acids. Germline values: CDR1 MNHEY, CDR2 SVGAGI. In DNA, the CDR3 is TGTGCCAGCAGACCCAGTCTGAACACTGAAGCTTTCTTT. Translating gives CASRPSLNTEAFF.

This clonotype was seen a handful of times. V usage is TRBV30 and J usage is TRBJ2-3; TRBD2 agrees at 10 bases. Germline values: CDR1 GTSNPN, CDR2 SVGIG (reference sequence). The V gene end was trimmed by 4 bases and the J gene end by 6 bases; junction bases not matched to a gene: 4. The CDR3 has 13 amino acids. CDR3 in DNA: TGTGCCTGGACTAGCGGGAGTTATGATACGCAGTATTTT. Protein sequence: CAWTSGSYDTQYF. Full variable domain (missing parts from reference TRBV30 and TRBJ2-3): SQTIHQWPATLVQPVGSPLSLECTVEGTSNPNLYWYRQAAGRGLQLLFYSVGIGQISSEVPQNLSASRPQDRQFILSSKKLLLSDSGFYLCAWTSGSYDTQYFGPGTRLTVL.

This chain joins TRBV27 and TRBJ2-5; TRBD2 matches 8 bases. With V trimmed by 2 bases and J by 5 bases, 7 bases remained unmatched. The CDR3 covers 15 residues. Per the germline V gene, CDR1 is MNHEY and CDR2 is SMNVEV (reference sequence). This CDR3 is CASSLAAGAPETQYF. The DNA for the CDR3 is TGTGCCAGCAGTTTAGCAGCGGGAGCTCCGGAGACCCAGTACTTC.